The rows below give T cell receptor beta chains drawn from one sample of a study of cytomegalovirus exposure and HLA in healthy donors. The method was immunoSEQ multiplex PCR; TCRdb's version includes in-frame clones alone and lacks a portion of them. The repertoire consists of 150,000 to 200,000 clones, with under 85% occurring once and the leading ten covering 1.6%. The sequenced sample consisted of PBMCs. These receptors all come from a man aged 50-59 years in good health and CMV-seronegative. Both conserved end residues are part of each CDR3. D genes are given only for firm matches.

CASTDRGRDEKLFF	TRBD1	TRBV7-2	TRBJ1-4
CASSLPAVSYEQYF	.	TRBV28	TRBJ2-7
CASIGRALGYTF	.	TRBV19	TRBJ1-2
CASSFYRTVGTGELFF	.	TRBV11-2	TRBJ2-2
CASSYSTGGYGYTF	TRBD1	TRBV6-5	TRBJ1-2
CASSLGSQGPSKQYF	.	TRBV7-2	TRBJ2-7
CASREGTEAFF	.	TRBV7-3	TRBJ1-1
CASSLQGMEKLFF	.	TRBV27	TRBJ1-4
CASSLGQGGEKLFF	TRBD1	TRBV6-6	TRBJ1-4
CASSRSLGEETQYF	.	TRBV4-2	TRBJ2-5
CASSPSGGAWTQYF	TRBD2	TRBV7-2	TRBJ2-3
CASSVGTPQPQHF	.	TRBV19	TRBJ1-5
CASSNRRQPNQPQHF	.	TRBV21-1	TRBJ1-5
CASSPGLAGVYPSSYEQYF	TRBD2	TRBV7-2	TRBJ2-7
CASSQGHSTGTDTQYF	.	TRBV5-1	TRBJ2-3
CASSLEIFSSGNTIYF	.	TRBV28	TRBJ1-3
CAISARGPNTGELFF	TRBD1	TRBV10-3	TRBJ2-2
CASSSDSPSNQPQHF	.	TRBV7-8	TRBJ1-5
CSALGRLNTEAFF	.	TRBV29-1	TRBJ1-1
CASARGSGRKETQYF	TRBD2	TRBV27	TRBJ2-5
CASSLGRVTNEKLFF	.	TRBV7-2	TRBJ1-4
CASSLAGADGYTF	.	TRBV7-9	TRBJ1-2
CASSLFSREVPGEQFF	.	TRBV7-3	TRBJ2-1
CASSEYGTANTEAFF	TRBD1	TRBV6-1	TRBJ1-1
CASSIFRGARDNEQFF	.	TRBV19	TRBJ2-1
CASSYARGTYEQYF	.	TRBV6-5	TRBJ2-7
CASSIPPNIQYF	.	TRBV19	TRBJ2-4